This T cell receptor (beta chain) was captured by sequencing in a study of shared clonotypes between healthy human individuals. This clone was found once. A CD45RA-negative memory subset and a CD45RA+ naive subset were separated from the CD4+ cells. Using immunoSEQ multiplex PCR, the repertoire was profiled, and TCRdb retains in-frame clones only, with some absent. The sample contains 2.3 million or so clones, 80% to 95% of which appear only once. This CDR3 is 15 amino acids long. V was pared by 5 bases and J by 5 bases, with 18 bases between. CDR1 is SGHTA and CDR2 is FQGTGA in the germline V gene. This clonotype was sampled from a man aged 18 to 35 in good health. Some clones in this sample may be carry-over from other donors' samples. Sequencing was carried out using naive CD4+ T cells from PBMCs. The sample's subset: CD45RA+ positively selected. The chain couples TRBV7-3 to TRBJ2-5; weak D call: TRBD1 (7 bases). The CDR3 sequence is CASSPRQGLWETQYF. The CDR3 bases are TGTGCCAGCAGCCCCCGACAGGGACTCTGGGAGACCCAGTACTTC.